The sequence of this T cell receptor (beta chain) was determined in a study of cytomegalovirus exposure and HLA in healthy donors. The PCR ran on 60 Vbeta and 13 Jbeta primers. Profiling relied on immunoSEQ multiplex PCR, and the TCRdb table lists in-frame clones only, not all of them. The listing records fewer than 150,000 clones. Germline assignment: CDR1 SGHRS and CDR2 YFSETQ. V trimming: 0 bases; J trimming: 4 bases; junction bases outside the gene matches: 9. The CDR3 is made up of 17 amino acids. The chain combines TRBV5-1 with TRBJ2-1, with 8 nucleotides matching TRBD2. This clonotype was sampled from a man aged 35 to 55 in good health and CMV-seronegative. Sequencing was carried out using PBMCs. The CDR3 spells CASSLARGGTLYNEQFF. The CDR3 DNA is TGCGCCAGCAGCTTGGCCCGGGGGGGGACCCTTTACAATGAGCAGTTCTTC.